These 14 T cell receptor beta chains came from one sample sequenced in a study of T cell responses to AZD1222 COVID-19 vaccine. TCRdb's copy holds only in-frame clones and misses some; the assay was immunoSEQ multiplex PCR. The table records around 56,000 clones, roughly 90% of them present only once. The source was peripheral blood, collected 28 days after the second AZD1222 dose. The receptors stem from an adult who received the AZD1222 COVID-19 vaccine.

This clone has a handful of counts. The J gene is TRBJ1-6, the V gene TRBV10-2; perhaps TRBD1 as D (5 bases). This CDR3 region has 13 residues. Trimming left V 8 bases short and J 8 bases short, with 13 bases between. Germline CDR1 WSHSY, CDR2 SAAADI. CDR3 sequence (DNA): TGCGCCAGCTATCGGGGCTTTTATTCACCCCTCCACTTT. Translated, it gives CASYRGFYSPLHF.

V and J are TRBV5-6 and TRBJ2-3, with TRBD2 matching 11 bases. Germline V gene sequence: CDR1 SGHDT, CDR2 YYEEEE. The CDR3 is made up of 17 amino acids. V was pared by 0 bases and J by 3 bases, with 6 bases of the junction left unmatched. The CDR3 bases are TGTGCCAGCAGCTTGGCAGAGAGGACTAGCGGGACAGATACGCAGTATTTT. Translated, it gives CASSLAERTSGTDTQYF.

The gene calls are TRBV4-3 and TRBJ2-7, with TRBD2 matching 7 bases. The J segment lost 4 bases and the V segment lost 3 bases, leaving 9 bases of the junction unmatched. CDR3 length: 15 amino acids. The V gene's germline CDR1 is LGHNA and CDR2 YSLEER. CDR3 coding DNA: TGCGCCAGCAGCCATGGTAGGGAGGGCCGATACGAGCAGTACTTC. Translating it yields CASSHGREGRYEQYF.

This clone came up once. The chain combines TRBV27 with TRBJ1-2, with D perhaps TRBD1 (5 bases). Germline V gives CDR1 MNHEY, CDR2 SMNVEV (reference sequence). The CDR3 loop spans 15 amino acids. V was pared by 5 bases and J by 4 bases, with 17 bases between. In DNA form, the CDR3 reads TGTGCCAGCAGTCTAGGCGGGGGAACGGGCTATGGCTACACCTTC. The encoded protein is CASSLGGGTGYGYTF.

The rearrangement uses TRBV7-2 and TRBJ2-7, with D perhaps TRBD1 (5 bases). Germline V gives CDR1 SGHTA, CDR2 FQGNSA. The CDR3 runs 15 residues. The ends were cut back, 5 bases at V and 5 bases at J, with 19 bases in the middle. The CDR3 spells CASSPERSGLDEQYF. CDR3 nucleotide sequence: TGTGCCAGCAGCCCAGAGAGGTCAGGGTTAGACGAGCAGTACTTC.

V is TRBV18 and J is TRBJ2-7; 12 bases map to TRBD2. The CDR3 spans 14 residues. The V gene end was trimmed by 3 bases and the J gene end by 6 bases; junction bases not matched to a gene: 3. Germline assignment: CDR1 KGHSH and CDR2 LQKENI. The CDR3 is CASSPTSGSSEQYF. The DNA for the CDR3 is TGTGCCAGCTCACCGACTAGCGGGAGTAGCGAGCAGTACTTC.

The rearrangement uses TRBV30 and TRBJ2-3; D might be TRBD2 (5 bases). The CDR3 consists of 14 residues. Germline CDR1 and CDR2: GTSNPN and SVGIG (reference sequence). The germline V and J ends were trimmed by 0 bases and 5 bases, with 12 bases remaining between them. The CDR3 nucleotides are TGTGCCTGGAGTGTGGGATCCGAGGGAGATACGCAGTATTTT. It codes for CAWSVGSEGDTQYF.

V is TRBV5-1 and J is TRBJ1-4; 7 bases match TRBD1. The trim removed 5 bases at V and 7 bases at J, leaving 14 bases unmatched. The CDR3 contains 16 residues. Germline V gives CDR1 SGHRS, CDR2 YFSETQ. CDR3 sequence reads: CASSRAGGNEGEKLFF. The CDR3 DNA sequence: TGCGCCAGCAGTCGCGCAGGGGGAAACGAGGGTGAAAAACTGTTTTTT.

This chain uses TRBV9 with TRBJ2-6; D unclear. The germline CDR1 and CDR2 sequences are SGDLS and YYNGEE. The CDR3 is made up of 18 amino acids. The V end lost 1 base, the J end lost 0 bases, and 14 bases lay between the germline ends. The CDR3 DNA sequence: TGTGCCAGCAGCGTAACTCCCCAATCCCCCTCTGGGGCCAACGTCCTGACTTTC. It yields the protein CASSVTPQSPSGANVLTF.

The CDR3 here is CSVEAGETQYF. The CDR3 bases are TGCAGCGTTGAGGCCGGGGAGACCCAGTACTTC. The chain recombines TRBV29-1 with TRBJ2-5; D unclear. In germline, CDR1 is SQVTM, CDR2 ANQGSEA. The CDR3 totals 11 residues. Trimming left V 3 bases short and J 5 bases short, with 7 bases between.

The gene calls are TRBV7-3 and TRBJ1-2; the D is unclear. Germline-derived CDR1 and CDR2 are SGHTA and FQGTGA. The CDR3 length is 14 residues. V lost 3 bases and J 1 base, leaving 9 bases between the germline ends. In nucleotides, the CDR3 is TGTGCCAGCAGCTTTCGTAGGATTAACTATGGCTACACCTTC. Protein: CASSFRRINYGYTF.

The chain employs TRBV18 and TRBJ1-1; TRBD1 might be the D (6 bases). V lost 4 bases to trimming and J lost 4 bases, with 10 bases between them. Germline CDR1 KGHSH, CDR2 LQKENI. The CDR3 has 13 amino acids. Here the CDR3 DNA reads TGTGCCAGCTCACTGGGGGCTGGCACTGAAGCTTTCTTT. It specifies CASSLGAGTEAFF. Full variable domain (rest looked up from reference TRBV18 and TRBJ1-1): NAGVMQNPRHLVRRRGQEARLRCSPMKGHSHVYWYRQLPEEGLKFMVYLQKENIIDESGMPKERFSAEFPKEGPSILRIQQVVRGDSAAYFCASSLGAGTEAFFGQGTRLTVV.

The chain recombines TRBV5-1 with TRBJ1-3, with 7 bases matching TRBD1. The J segment lost 0 bases and the V segment lost 4 bases, leaving 4 bases of the junction unmatched. Germline V gene lookup returns CDR1 SGHRS and CDR2 YFSETQ. The CDR3 is made up of 15 amino acids. The CDR3 sequence is CASSLWTGSGNTIYF. CDR3 coding DNA: TGCGCCAGCAGCCTGTGGACAGGCTCTGGAAACACCATATATTTT.

This clone occurred once. The J gene is TRBJ2-7, the V gene TRBV3-1 (or the pseudogene TRBV3-2); D gene ambiguous. The CDR3 runs 15 residues. V was clipped by 1 base and J by 2 bases, with 12 bases between them. The germline V gene has CDR1 LGHDT and CDR2 YNNKEL (reference sequence). The CDR3 nucleotides read TGTGCCAGCAGCCAAGGGGTGGGGTCAGCCTACGAGCAGTACTTC. Residues: CASSQGVGSAYEQYF.